The clone carrying this T cell receptor beta chain was counted at least ten times. Its antigen is currently unknown. TCRdb called the RACE reads again in MiXCR, with one record for every CDR3 protein. Here the sample spans approximately 370,000 distinct CDR3 sequences, about 5.4% being singletons. Described time point: pre-sensitization, week 0. Treatment denoted: therapeutic diphenylcyclopropenone sensitization with weekly scalp DPC. This entry belongs to a study of human T cells and chemical hapten exposure. Turning to the study itself: Per-sample variation in TCR yield stemmed mainly from small pooled library volume differences.

Study observations and caveats: Clustering by CDR3 similarity yielded significantly more large clusters from expanded TCRs than controls.

V lost 6 bases to trimming and J lost 9 bases, with 18 bases between them. Germline loops: CDR1 MNHEY, CDR2 SVGAGI. CDR3 length: 15 residues. This sequence was found in a woman younger than 35 with alopecia areata. Some clones in this sample may be carry-over from other donors' samples. Sequences were derived from whole blood, sampled in connection with sensitization to the hapten diphenylcyclopropenone (DPC). This chain links TRBV6-5 with TRBJ1-6; TRBD1 might be the D (5 bases). CDR3 region: CASRARAFSSSPLHF. CDR3 bases: TGTGCCAGCAGGGCCAGGGCCTTTAGTAGTTCACCCCTCCACTTT.